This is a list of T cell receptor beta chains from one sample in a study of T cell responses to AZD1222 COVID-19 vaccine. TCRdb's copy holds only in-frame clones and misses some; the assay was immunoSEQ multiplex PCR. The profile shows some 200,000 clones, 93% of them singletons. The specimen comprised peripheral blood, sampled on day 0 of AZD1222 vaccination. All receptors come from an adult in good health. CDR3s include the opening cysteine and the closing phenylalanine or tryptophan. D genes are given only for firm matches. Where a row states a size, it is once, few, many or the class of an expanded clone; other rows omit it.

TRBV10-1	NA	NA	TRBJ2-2	CASSDRATIQNTGELFF	TGCGCCAGCAGTGACAGGGCGACAATCCAGAACACCGGGGAGCTGTTTTTT
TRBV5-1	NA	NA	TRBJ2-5	CASSSPGGDETQYF	TGCGCCAGCAGCTCCCCTGGGGGAGATGAGACCCAGTACTTC
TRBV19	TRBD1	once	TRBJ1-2	CASSPRSPTGGYGYTF	TGTGCCAGTAGTCCCAGGAGCCCGACAGGGGGCTATGGCTACACCTTC
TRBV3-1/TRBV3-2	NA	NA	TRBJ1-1	CASSQDGGRDTEAFF	TGTGCCAGCAGCCAAGACGGAGGTCGAGACACTGAAGCTTTCTTT
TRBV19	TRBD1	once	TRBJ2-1	CASRQGRNPSYNEQFF	TGTGCCAGCAGACAGGGTAGAAACCCCTCCTACAATGAGCAGTTCTTC
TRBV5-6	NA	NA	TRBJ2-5	CASSLETRMAKETQYF	TGTGCCAGCAGCTTGGAAACCCGAATGGCGAAAGAGACCCAGTACTTC
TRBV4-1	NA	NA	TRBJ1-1	CASSQTDLNTEAFF	TGCGCCAGCAGCCAAACCGATTTGAACACTGAAGCTTTCTTT
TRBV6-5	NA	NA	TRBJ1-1	CASLPKGGRSTEAFF	TGTGCCAGCCTGCCCAAGGGGGGCCGGAGCACTGAAGCTTTCTTT
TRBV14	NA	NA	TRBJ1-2	CASSHSPGPNYGYTF	TGTGCCAGCAGCCATTCACCGGGACCTAACTATGGCTACACCTTC
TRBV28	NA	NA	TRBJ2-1	CASRVGGPLASHYNEQFF	TGTGCCAGCAGAGTTGGGGGGCCCCTAGCGTCTCATTACAATGAGCAGTTCTTC
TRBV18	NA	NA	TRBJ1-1	CASSPNRGTNTEAFF	TGTGCCAGCTCACCTAATCGTGGTACGAACACTGAAGCTTTCTTT
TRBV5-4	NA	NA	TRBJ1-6	CASSRMGTEYNSPLHF	TGTGCCAGCAGCCGGATGGGGACCGAATATAATTCACCCCTCCACTTT
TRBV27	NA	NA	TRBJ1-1	CASSPGRIGAFF	TGTGCCAGCAGTCCCGGACGGATTGGGGCTTTCTTT
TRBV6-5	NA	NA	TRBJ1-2	CAARVGRLYGYTF	TGTGCCGCTAGGGTAGGGCGGCTCTATGGCTACACCTTC
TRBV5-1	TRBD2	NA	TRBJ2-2	CASSLGLAGALLEELFF	TGCGCCAGCAGCTTAGGACTAGCGGGGGCCCTCTTAGAGGAGCTGTTTTTT
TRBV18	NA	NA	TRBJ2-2	CASSPNTGELFF	TGTGCCAGCTCACCGAACACCGGGGAGCTGTTTTTT
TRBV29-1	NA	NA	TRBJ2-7	CSVGGSYEQYF	TGCAGCGTGGGTGGGAGCTACGAGCAGTACTTC
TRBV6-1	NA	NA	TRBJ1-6	CASSEVHSPLHF	TGTGCCAGCAGTGAAGTCCATTCACCCCTCCACTTT
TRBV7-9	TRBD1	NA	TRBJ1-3	CASSFSTGGSGNTIYF	TGTGCCAGCAGCTTTTCGACAGGGGGCTCTGGAAACACCATATATTTT
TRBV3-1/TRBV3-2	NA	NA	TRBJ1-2	CASSQGLQGEGYTF	TGTGCCAGCAGCCAAGGATTACAGGGAGAGGGCTACACCTTC
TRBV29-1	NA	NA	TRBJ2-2	CSVAANTGELFF	TGCAGCGTAGCAGCGAACACCGGGGAGCTGTTTTTT
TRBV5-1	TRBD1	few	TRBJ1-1	CASSFTGDTEAFF	TGCGCCAGCAGCTTTACAGGGGACACTGAAGCTTTCTTT
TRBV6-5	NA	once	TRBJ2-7	CASSPPGALYEQYF	TGTGCCAGCAGCCCCCCGGGGGCGCTCTACGAGCAGTACTTC
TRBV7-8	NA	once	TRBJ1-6	CASSIYRVVRNSPLHF	TGTGCCAGCAGCATCTACCGCGTAGTCAGGAATTCACCCCTCCACTTT
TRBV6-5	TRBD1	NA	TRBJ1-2	CASSYSQGDGYTF	TGTGCCAGCAGTTACTCCCAGGGGGATGGCTACACCTTC
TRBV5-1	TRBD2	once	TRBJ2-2	CASSPDGTTLTGELFF	TGCGCCAGCAGCCCGGACGGGACTACCCTAACCGGGGAGCTGTTTTTT
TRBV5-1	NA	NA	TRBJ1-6	CASSQVPGLTPLHF	TGCGCCAGCAGCCAGGTGCCGGGTTTGACACCCCTCCACTTT
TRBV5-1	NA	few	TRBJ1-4	CASSLGQATNEKLFF	TGCGCCAGCAGCTTGGGACAGGCAACTAATGAAAAACTGTTTTTT
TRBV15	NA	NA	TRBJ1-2	CATSMEDYTNYGYTF	TGTGCCACCAGCATGGAAGACTATACTAACTATGGCTACACCTTC
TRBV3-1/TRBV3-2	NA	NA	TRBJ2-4	CASSQDHQTQNIQYF	TGTGCCAGCAGCCAAGATCACCAGACCCAAAACATTCAGTACTTC
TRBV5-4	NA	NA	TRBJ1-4	CASSFKVGKLFF	TGTGCCAGCAGCTTTAAGGTCGGAAAACTGTTTTTT
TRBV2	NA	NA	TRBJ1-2	CASSEDQRTVYGYTF	TGTGCCAGCAGTGAAGATCAAAGGACAGTTTATGGCTACACCTTC
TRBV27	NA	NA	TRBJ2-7	CASSLLTGTWGREQYF	TGTGCCAGCAGTTTACTCACCGGGACATGGGGAAGGGAGCAGTACTTC
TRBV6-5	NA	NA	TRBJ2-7	CASSYSGITYEQYF	TGTGCCAGCAGTTACAGCGGTATCACCTACGAGCAGTACTTC
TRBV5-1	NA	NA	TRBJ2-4	CASSLEQAKNIQYF	TGCGCCAGCAGCTTGGAGCAAGCCAAAAACATTCAGTACTTC
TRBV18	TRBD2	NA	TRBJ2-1	CASSLGGGSYNEQFF	TGTGCCAGCTCACTGGGGGGGGGATCCTACAATGAGCAGTTCTTC
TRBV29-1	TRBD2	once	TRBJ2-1	CSVWLAGVYEQFF	TGCAGCGTTTGGCTAGCGGGAGTCTATGAGCAGTTCTTC
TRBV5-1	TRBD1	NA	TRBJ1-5	CASRGGAGQPQHF	TGCGCCAGCAGAGGGGGCGCGGGGCAGCCCCAGCATTTT
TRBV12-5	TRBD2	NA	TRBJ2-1	CASGRRLAGQSNEQFF	TGTGCTAGTGGCCGAAGACTAGCGGGGCAATCCAATGAGCAGTTCTTC
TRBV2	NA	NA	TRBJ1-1	CASSQRPRTEAFF	TGTGCCAGCAGTCAACGCCCTAGAACTGAAGCTTTCTTT
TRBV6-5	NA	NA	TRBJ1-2	CASIPRANYGYTF	TGTGCCAGCATCCCCAGGGCTAACTATGGCTACACCTTC
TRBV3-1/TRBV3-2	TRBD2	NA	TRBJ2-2	CASSQPGLAGGAGELFF	TGTGCCAGCAGCCAACCAGGACTAGCGGGAGGGGCCGGGGAGCTGTTTTTT
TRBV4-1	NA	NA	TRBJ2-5	CASSPREGSGETQYF	TGCGCCAGCAGCCCTAGAGAAGGGTCGGGGGAGACCCAGTACTTC